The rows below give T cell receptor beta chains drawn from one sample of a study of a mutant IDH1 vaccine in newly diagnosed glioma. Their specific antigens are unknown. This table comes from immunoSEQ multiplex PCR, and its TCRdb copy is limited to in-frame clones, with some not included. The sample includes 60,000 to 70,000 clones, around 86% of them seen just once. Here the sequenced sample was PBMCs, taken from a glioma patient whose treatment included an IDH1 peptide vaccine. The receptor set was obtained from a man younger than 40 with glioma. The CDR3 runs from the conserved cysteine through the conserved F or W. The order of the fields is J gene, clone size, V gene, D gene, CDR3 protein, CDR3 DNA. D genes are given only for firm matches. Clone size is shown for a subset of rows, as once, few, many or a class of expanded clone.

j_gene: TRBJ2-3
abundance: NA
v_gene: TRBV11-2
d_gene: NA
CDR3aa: CASSLSITPGGSTDTQYF
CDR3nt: TGTGCCAGCAGCTTATCCATAACTCCCGGGGGTAGCACAGATACGCAGTATTTT

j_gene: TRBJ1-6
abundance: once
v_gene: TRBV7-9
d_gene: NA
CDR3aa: CASSGVAYNSPLHF
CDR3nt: TGTGCCAGCAGCGGAGTTGCGTATAATTCACCCCTCCACTTT

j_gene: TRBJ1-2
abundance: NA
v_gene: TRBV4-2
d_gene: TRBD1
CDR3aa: CASGDRGISRYGYTF
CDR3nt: TGTGCCAGCGGGGACAGGGGGATTTCTCGCTATGGCTACACCTTC

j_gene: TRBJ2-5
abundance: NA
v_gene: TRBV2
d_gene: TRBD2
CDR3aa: CASSEAGGGETQYF
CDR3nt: TGTGCCAGCAGTGAAGCGGGCGGGGGTGAGACCCAGTACTTC

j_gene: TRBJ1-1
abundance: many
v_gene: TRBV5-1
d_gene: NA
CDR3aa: CASSITTGRNTEAFF
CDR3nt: TGCGCCAGCAGCATTACGACAGGAAGGAACACTGAAGCTTTCTTT

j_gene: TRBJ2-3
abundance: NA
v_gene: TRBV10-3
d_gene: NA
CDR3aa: CAISQRGSTDTQYF
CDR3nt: TGTGCCATCAGTCAAAGGGGGAGCACAGATACGCAGTATTTT

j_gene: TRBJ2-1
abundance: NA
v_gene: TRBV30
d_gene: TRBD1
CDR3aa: CASSQGVPYNEQFF
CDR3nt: TGTGCCTCGTCACAGGGGGTCCCCTACAATGAGCAGTTCTTC

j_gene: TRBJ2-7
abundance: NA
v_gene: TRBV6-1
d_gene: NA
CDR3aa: CASIHYPSSDYEQYF
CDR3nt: TGTGCCAGCATACATTATCCCTCCTCCGACTACGAGCAGTACTTC

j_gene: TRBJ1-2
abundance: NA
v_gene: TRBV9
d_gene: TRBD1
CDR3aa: CASSELLTGQGGYGYTF
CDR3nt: TGTGCCAGCAGCGAACTCCTTACGGGACAGGGAGGGTATGGCTACACCTTC

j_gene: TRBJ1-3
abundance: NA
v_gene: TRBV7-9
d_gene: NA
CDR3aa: CASSPPEGRVDGNTIYF
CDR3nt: TGTGCCAGCAGCCCACCGGAGGGCAGGGTCGATGGAAACACCATATATTTT

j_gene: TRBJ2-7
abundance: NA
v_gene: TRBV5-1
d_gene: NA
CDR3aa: CASSQDSAGSEQYF
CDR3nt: TGCGCCAGCAGCCAGGATTCTGCTGGAAGCGAGCAGTACTTC

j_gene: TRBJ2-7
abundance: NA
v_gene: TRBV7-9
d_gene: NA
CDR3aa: CASSPMGRNYEQYF
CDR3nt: TGTGCCAGCAGCCCCATGGGCAGAAATTACGAGCAGTACTTC

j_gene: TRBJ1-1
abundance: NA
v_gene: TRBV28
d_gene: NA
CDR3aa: CASSLGGGWMNTEAFF
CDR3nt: TGTGCCAGCAGTTTAGGTGGGGGCTGGATGAACACTGAAGCTTTCTTT

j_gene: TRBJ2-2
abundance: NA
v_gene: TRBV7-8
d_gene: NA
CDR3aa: CASSLRTAKITGELFF
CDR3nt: TGTGCCAGCAGCTTGAGGACGGCTAAGATCACCGGGGAGCTGTTTTTT

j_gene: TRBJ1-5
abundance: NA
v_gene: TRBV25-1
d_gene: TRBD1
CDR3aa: CASSEDRGWQPQHF
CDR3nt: TGTGCCAGCAGTGAAGACAGGGGTTGGCAGCCCCAGCATTTT

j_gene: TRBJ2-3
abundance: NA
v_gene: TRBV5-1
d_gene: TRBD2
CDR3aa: CASSTGTSGLTDTQYF
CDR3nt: TGCGCCAGCAGCACCGGGACTAGCGGGCTCACAGATACGCAGTATTTT

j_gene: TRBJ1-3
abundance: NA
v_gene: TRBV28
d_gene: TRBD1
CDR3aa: CASSLYAGGNTIYF
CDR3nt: TGTGCCAGCAGTTTATATGCAGGGGGTAACACCATATATTTT

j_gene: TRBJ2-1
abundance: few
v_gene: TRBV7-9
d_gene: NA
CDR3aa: CASSSTRDSYNEQFF
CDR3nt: TGTGCCAGCAGCTCGACGAGGGATTCCTACAATGAGCAGTTCTTC

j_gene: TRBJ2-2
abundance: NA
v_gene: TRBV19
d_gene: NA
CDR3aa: CASSIIGELFF
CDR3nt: TGTGCCAGTAGTATAATCGGGGAGCTGTTTTTT

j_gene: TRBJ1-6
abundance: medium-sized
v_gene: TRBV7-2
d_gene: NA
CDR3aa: CASSLVPVRNNSPLHF
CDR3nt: TGTGCCAGCAGCTTAGTACCGGTCAGAAACAATTCACCCCTCCACTTT

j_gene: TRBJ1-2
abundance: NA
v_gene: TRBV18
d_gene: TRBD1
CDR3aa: CASSPGGGLVGYTF
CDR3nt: TGTGCCAGCTCCCCGGGAGGGGGCCTTGTTGGCTACACCTTC

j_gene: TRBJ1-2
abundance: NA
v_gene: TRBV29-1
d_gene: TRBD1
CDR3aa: CSVDPMTGIYTF
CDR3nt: TGCAGCGTTGACCCCATGACAGGGATATACACCTTC

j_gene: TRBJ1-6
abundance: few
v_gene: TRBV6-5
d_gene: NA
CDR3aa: CASSSRQTYNSPLHF
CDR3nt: TGTGCCAGCAGTTCCCGACAGACATATAATTCACCCCTCCACTTT

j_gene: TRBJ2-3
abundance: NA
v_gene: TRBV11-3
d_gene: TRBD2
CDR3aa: CASSLGLAGTFTDTQYF
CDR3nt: TGTGCCAGCAGCTTAGGACTAGCGGGGACCTTCACAGATACGCAGTATTTT

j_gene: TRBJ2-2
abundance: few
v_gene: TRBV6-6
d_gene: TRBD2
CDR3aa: CASSSGGTGAGELFF
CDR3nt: TGTGCCAGCAGTTCGGGGGGGACTGGTGCCGGGGAGCTGTTTTTT

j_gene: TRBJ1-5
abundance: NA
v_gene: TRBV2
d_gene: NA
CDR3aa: CASSEMGPLGDQPQHF
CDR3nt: TGTGCCAGCAGTGAAATGGGACCCCTCGGGGATCAGCCCCAGCATTTT

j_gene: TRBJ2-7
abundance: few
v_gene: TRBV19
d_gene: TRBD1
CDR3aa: CASSTTNRGSYEQYF
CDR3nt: TGTGCCAGTAGTACCACCAACAGGGGCTCCTACGAGCAGTACTTC